A single sample gave rise to the 30 T cell receptor beta chains below, sequenced in a study of cytomegalovirus exposure and HLA in healthy donors. With 60 Vbeta and 13 Jbeta primers, the PCR was carried out. Some clones are missing from TCRdb's copy, which holds only in-frame ones; the method was immunoSEQ multiplex PCR. This table has about 140,000 clones, around 75% appearing once. The specimen was PBMCs. The receptors stem from a woman younger than 45 in good health and CMV-seronegative.

The gene calls are TRBV11-2 and TRBJ2-2; TRBD2 matches at 9 bases. The germline V gene has CDR1 SGHAT and CDR2 FQNNGV. Trimming at V came to 6 bases and at J to 5 bases, leaving 7 bases not matched to a gene. The CDR3 contains 15 residues. The CDR3 DNA reads as TGTGCCAGCAGTTCGGTGCGGGGGGGGACCGGGGAGCTGTTTTTT. Protein sequence: CASSSVRGGTGELFF.

The chain carries TRBV2 and TRBJ2-1; 8 bases agree with TRBD2. Germline V gene lookup returns CDR1 SNHLY and CDR2 FYNNEI. CDR3 length: 13 amino acids. V shed 6 bases, J shed 5 bases, and the junction held 3 bases outside the gene matches. The CDR3 reads CASSRTSNNEQFF. The CDR3 DNA follows: TGTGCCAGCAGCCGGACTAGCAACAATGAGCAGTTCTTC.

This clone was seen a handful of times. The V gene is TRBV29-1, the J gene TRBJ2-5; weak D call: TRBD1 (6 bases). The ends were cut back, 4 bases at V and 5 bases at J, with 11 bases in the middle. Germline V gene data show CDR1 as SQVTM and CDR2 as ANQGSEA. CDR3 size: 12 residues. The CDR3 is CSVVSQGETQYF. CDR3 bases: TGCAGCGTTGTGAGCCAGGGGGAGACCCAGTACTTC.

The chain uses TRBV11-2 and TRBJ1-1; D is undetermined. The CDR3 totals 14 residues. Germline assignment: CDR1 SGHAT and CDR2 FQNNGV. Trimming stripped 2 bases from V and 2 bases from J, with 9 bases between. CDR3 DNA: TGTGCCAGCAGCTTAATGGGAGCAAACACTGAAGCTTTCTTT. It codes for CASSLMGANTEAFF.

The chain links TRBV5-1 to TRBJ1-5; 9 nucleotides line up with TRBD1. The germline V gene encodes CDR1 SGHRS and CDR2 YFSETQ. The length of the CDR3 is 15 residues. With 0 bases clipped from V and 7 bases from J, the junction kept 5 bases outside the gene matches. DNA for the CDR3: TGCGCCAGCAGCTTGGCGACAGGGGGTGGCCAGCCCCAGCATTTT. This translates into CASSLATGGGQPQHF.

The chain couples TRBV28 to TRBJ2-1; 7 bases fit TRBD2. V gave up 6 bases and J gave up 10 bases; unmatched junction bases: 9. The CDR3 spans 13 residues. Germline V gene sequence: CDR1 MDHEN, CDR2 SYDVKM. CDR3 DNA: TGTGCCAGCAGCCCCGGGCTAGCGGTCGAGCAGTTCTTC. Translating it yields CASSPGLAVEQFF.

The chain recombines TRBV6-6 with TRBJ1-2; D is ambiguous. The V gene lost 7 bases and the J gene lost 5 bases, with 20 bases spanning the gap. The CDR3 has 15 amino acids. Germline CDR1 is MNHNY and CDR2 is SVGAGI (reference sequence). The CDR3 DNA reads TGTGCCAGCACCGTCACTAGGGAGGCTTCTTATGGCTACACCTTC. Translating gives CASTVTREASYGYTF.

The rearrangement joins TRBV11-1 to TRBJ1-4; D not resolved. The V gene lost 3 bases and the J gene lost 0 bases, with 5 bases spanning the gap. The CDR3 contains 14 residues. Germline V CDR1 and CDR2: SGHAT, FQDESV (reference sequence). CDR3 in amino acids: CASSLGATNEKLFF. The CDR3 bases are TGTGCCAGCAGCTTGGGAGCAACTAATGAAAAACTGTTTTTT.

The V call is TRBV6-4, the J call TRBJ2-7, with D perhaps TRBD1 (6 bases). The CDR3 length is 15 residues. CDR1 and CDR2 from the germline V gene are MRHNA and SNTAGT. The CDR3 loop reads CAGSEKPGESYEQYV. The DNA of the CDR3 is TGTGCCGGCAGTGAAAAGCCAGGGGAGTCCTACGAGCAGTACGTC.

This rearrangement joins TRBV9 to TRBJ2-7, with D perhaps TRBD2 (5 bases). The germline CDR1 and CDR2 sequences are SGDLS and YYNGEE. The CDR3 loop spans 20 amino acids. V dropped 1 base and J dropped 3 bases, with 29 bases sitting between them. The CDR3 DNA reads TGTGCCAGCAGCGTAATGCTAGGGCAGGCAGACTATGAAGCGATCTACGAGCAGTACGTC. This encodes CASSVMLGQADYEAIYEQYV.

The chain couples TRBV28 to TRBJ1-5, with a possible D match to TRBD1 (5 bases). Trimming took off 6 bases at V and 0 bases at J, with 18 bases between the two ends. The germline CDR1 and CDR2 sequences are MDHEN and SYDVKM. This CDR3 has 17 residues. The CDR3 protein is CASSLSQGGHSNQPQHF. CDR3 DNA: TGTGCCAGCAGCCTGAGTCAGGGAGGCCATAGCAATCAGCCCCAGCATTTT.

The table lists this clone with a few counts. The genes are TRBV7-3 and TRBJ1-3; 7 bases line up with TRBD1. The trim removed 5 bases at V and 4 bases at J, leaving 8 bases unmatched. CDR1 SGHTA and CDR2 FQGTGA come from the germline V gene. The CDR3 loop spans 15 amino acids. CDR3 sequence: CASSLTGSPGNTIYF. The CDR3 DNA reads TGTGCCAGCAGCCTGACAGGGAGCCCCGGAAACACCATATATTTT.

The chain links TRBV30 to TRBJ1-4; D uncertain. Trimming pared 1 base from V and 8 bases from J, leaving 11 bases between. The CDR3 is made up of 13 amino acids. The V gene's germline CDR1 is GTSNPN and CDR2 SVGIG (reference sequence). CDR3 region: CAWSAGVGEKLFF. The CDR3 DNA is TGTGCCTGGAGTGCCGGGGTAGGAGAAAAACTGTTTTTT. Supplemented by reference TRBV30 and TRBJ1-4, the full variable domain reads SQTIHQWPATLVQPVGSPLSLECTVEGTSNPNLYWYRQAAGRGLQLLFYSVGIGQISSEVPQNLSASRPQDRQFILSSKKLLLSDSGFYLCAWSAGVGEKLFFGSGTQLSVL.

The V gene is TRBV6-6, the J gene TRBJ2-7; TRBD2 matches at 9 bases. This CDR3 has 15 residues. Per germline, CDR1 MNHNY and CDR2 SVGAGI (reference sequence). V was clipped by 2 bases and J by 1 base; unmatched bases: 3. The CDR3 loop reads CASSYRLAESYEQYF. The CDR3 DNA is TGTGCCAGCAGTTACAGACTAGCGGAGTCCTACGAGCAGTACTTC.

The chain couples TRBV28 to TRBJ1-3; no firm D call. Germline assignment: CDR1 MDHEN and CDR2 SYDVKM. The CDR3 runs 14 residues. The germline V and J ends were trimmed by 7 bases and 1 base, with 11 bases remaining between them. The CDR3 loop is CASIEVLSGNTIYF. As DNA, the CDR3 is TGTGCCAGCATAGAGGTCTTGTCTGGAAACACCATATATTTT.

The chain recombines TRBV6-5 with TRBJ1-2; 7 nucleotides align to TRBD1. The germline V gene encodes CDR1 MNHEY and CDR2 SVGAGI. The CDR3 totals 15 residues. V lost 6 bases to trimming and J lost 3 bases; unmatched junction nucleotides: 10. As DNA, the CDR3 is TGTGCCAGCAGCATTGGGACAGAGGGAGACTATGGCTACACCTTC. Its protein product is CASSIGTEGDYGYTF.

Only one count was recorded for this clone. The CDR3 DNA is TGTGCCAGCAGTTACGTCGGAGTACAAGAGACCCAGTACTTC. Translation: CASSYVGVQETQYF. This rearrangement joins TRBV6-6 to TRBJ2-5; D remains unclear. The germline V gene encodes CDR1 MNHNY and CDR2 SVGAGI (reference sequence). The CDR3 loop spans 14 amino acids. Trimming shortened V by 2 bases and J by 2 bases, and 9 bases separated the two germline ends.

This clone was counted ten times or more. V and J are TRBV19 and TRBJ2-7; D may be TRBD2 (5 bases). V lost 6 bases to trimming and J lost 2 bases, with 8 bases between them. The germline gives CDR1 LNHDA, CDR2 SQIVND (reference sequence). The CDR3 is 12 residues long. The CDR3 spells CASRGGPYEQYF. The CDR3 bases are TGTGCCAGTAGAGGAGGACCCTACGAGCAGTACTTC. Filled out from reference TRBV19 and TRBJ2-7, the complete variable domain reads DGGITQSPKYLFRKEGQNVTLSCEQNLNHDAMYWYRQDPGQGLRLIYYSQIVNDFQKGDIAEGYSVSREKKESFPLTVTSAQKNPTAFYLCASRGGPYEQYFGPGTRLTVT.

The chain combines TRBV11-2 with TRBJ2-1; D might be TRBD2 (6 bases). Germline CDR1 and CDR2: SGHAT and FQNNGV. CDR3 length: 15 residues. The V end was cut by 2 bases, the J end by 0 bases, with 8 bases between. The CDR3 is CASSLTRGSYNEQFF. The CDR3 DNA reads TGTGCCAGCAGCTTAACGCGGGGCTCCTACAATGAGCAGTTCTTC.

This chain links TRBV7-2 with TRBJ1-5, with D possibly TRBD1 on 5 matching bases. Germline CDR1 is SGHTA and CDR2 is FQGNSA. Trimming took off 2 bases at V and 4 bases at J, with 12 bases between the two ends. The CDR3 totals 15 residues. CDR3 loop: CASSLLVGRNQPQHF. The CDR3 DNA sequence: TGTGCCAGCAGCTTATTAGTGGGGCGGAATCAGCCCCAGCATTTT.

This clone has only a few counts. This chain links TRBV7-9 with TRBJ2-3, with a possible D match to TRBD1 (6 bases). The CDR3 has 15 residues. Trimming shortened V by 5 bases and J by 2 bases, and 14 bases separated the two germline ends. The germline V gene encodes CDR1 SEHNR and CDR2 FQNEAQ (reference sequence). The CDR3 region has the DNA TGTGCCAGCAGCCCCGGACAGTTGAACACAGATACGCAGTATTTT. Translated: CASSPGQLNTDTQYF.

Comment on this clone: In the same sample, other DNA sequences code for this CDR3. The rearrangement uses TRBV6-1 and TRBJ2-7; D call uncertain. Trimming took off 5 bases at V and 4 bases at J, with 3 bases between the two ends. The CDR3 extends over 10 amino acids. CDR1 MNHNS and CDR2 SASEGT come from the germline V gene. The CDR3 nucleotides read TGTGCCAGCAGTTTATACGAGCAGTACTTC. Translating it yields CASSLYEQYF.

On this clone: At one of its ends the junction is not consistent with the germline gene, which may arise from a read error. The rearrangement uses TRBV7-2 and TRBJ2-7, with a possible D match to TRBD1 (5 bases). The CDR3 totals 12 residues. Germline CDR1 and CDR2: SGHTA and FQGNSA. The CDR3 region has the DNA TGTGCCAGCAGCCATTCAGGGCCTATAGGAGACTTC. This codes for CASSHSGPIGDF.

The chain recombines TRBV6-6 with TRBJ1-6, with TRBD1 as a possible D gene (5 bases). This CDR3 has 14 amino acids. The germline V and J ends were trimmed by 6 bases and 7 bases, with 13 bases remaining between them. Germline V lookup: CDR1 MNHNY, CDR2 SVGAGI (reference sequence). The CDR3 DNA is TGTGCCAGCAGAGGGGAACAGAAAAATTCACCCCTCCACTTT. Protein sequence: CASRGEQKNSPLHF.

The chain combines TRBV7-9 with TRBJ1-3; 7 nucleotides align to TRBD1. The V gene end was trimmed by 2 bases and the J gene end by 4 bases; junction bases not matched to a gene: 5. Germline V lookup: CDR1 SEHNR, CDR2 FQNEAQ (reference sequence). This CDR3 region has 15 residues. CDR3 DNA: TGTGCCAGCAGCTTAACCCGGACAGGCGGAAACACCATATATTTT. Translating it yields CASSLTRTGGNTIYF.

The gene calls are TRBV28 and TRBJ1-3, with 7 bases aligning to TRBD1. The CDR3 runs 15 residues. Per the germline V gene, CDR1 is MDHEN and CDR2 is SYDVKM. V lost 7 bases and J lost 0; bases outside the gene matches: 6. CDR3 loop: CASTPDRSSGNTIYF. The CDR3 DNA reads as TGTGCCAGCACTCCGGACAGGAGCTCTGGAAACACCATATATTTT.

This chain links TRBV2 with TRBJ2-1, with TRBD2 matching over 11 bases. Germline loops: CDR1 SNHLY, CDR2 FYNNEI. The CDR3 runs 13 residues. The trim removed 7 bases at V and 9 bases at J, leaving 5 bases unmatched. The chain's CDR3 is CASISGGATEQFF. DNA for the CDR3: TGTGCCAGCATTAGCGGGGGGGCCACTGAGCAGTTCTTC.

The table lists this clone with a few counts. The V call is TRBV28, the J call TRBJ1-2, with D possibly being TRBD1 (5 bases). The ends were cut back, 3 bases at V and 8 bases at J, with 22 bases in the middle. Germline CDR1 is MDHEN and CDR2 is SYDVKM. This CDR3 is built from 16 residues. CDR3 in DNA: TGTGCCAGCAGTTTGGGGCAGGGACTCCCCAAGGGAGGCTACACCTTC. This translates into CASSLGQGLPKGGYTF.

The chain couples TRBV6-5 to TRBJ1-2; no firm D call. The V gene lost 2 bases and the J gene lost 6 bases, with 10 bases spanning the gap. This CDR3 region has 13 residues. Germline lookup yields CDR1 MNHEY and CDR2 SVGAGI. CDR3 region: CASSYTRENGYTF. The CDR3 bases are TGTGCCAGCAGTTACACGAGGGAGAATGGCTACACCTTC.

This clone has only a few counts. The chain has TRBV13 and TRBJ1-6, with unresolved D. The germline gives CDR1 PRHDT, CDR2 FYEKMQ (reference sequence). Trimming took off 0 bases at V and 9 bases at J, with 12 bases between the two ends. CDR3 length equals 15 residues. The CDR3 here is CASSLGAHDGSPLHF. The CDR3 bases are TGTGCCAGCAGCTTAGGGGCCCATGATGGTTCACCCCTCCACTTT.